A selection of T cell receptor beta chains follows, all from one sample in a study of blood T cell repertoires in COVID-19. TCRdb's table, derived via immunoSEQ multiplex PCR, lists solely in-frame clones and lacks some. The sample carries 150,000 to 200,000 clones, about three quarters recorded once. Sequenced sample: peripheral blood. The source is an older woman with acute or convalescent COVID-19. Each CDR3 is given with its conserved first and last residue. D genes are given only for firm matches. Clone size, where shown, is once, few, many, or a class for clones that have expanded.

.,TRBV18,TRBJ1-1,.,TGTGCCAGCTCATATATCGGGGACACTGAAGCTTTCTTT,CASSYIGDTEAFF
.,TRBV4-2,TRBJ2-1,TRBD2,TGTGCCAGCAGCCAAGACCCCACTAGCGGGAGGATATACAATGAGCAGTTCTTC,CASSQDPTSGRIYNEQFF
.,TRBV19,TRBJ2-1,.,TGTGCCAGTAGTATAGAGCCTAGTGGCCAATATGAGCAGTTCTTC,CASSIEPSGQYEQFF
.,TRBV7-2,TRBJ1-6,TRBD1,TGTGCCAGCAGCTTGGAGGGGGCTAATTCACCCCTCCACTTT,CASSLEGANSPLHF
.,TRBV2,TRBJ2-5,TRBD1,TGTGCCAGCAGTTCCGGGACAGGGGGCTTCCAAGAGACCCAGTACTTC,CASSSGTGGFQETQYF
.,TRBV30,TRBJ1-6,.,TGTGCCTGGAGTGTCGCGGGGAGCTCCTATAATTCACCCCTCCACTTT,CAWSVAGSSYNSPLHF
once,TRBV19,TRBJ2-3,TRBD2,TGTGCCAGTAGTATTCAGAGCGGGAGGGCAGATACGCAGTATTTT,CASSIQSGRADTQYF
.,TRBV11-3,TRBJ2-5,.,TGTGCCAGCAGCTTAGGGCGGGCTGAGACCCAGTACTTC,CASSLGRAETQYF
.,TRBV21-1,TRBJ2-3,.,TGTGCCAGCAGCAAAAGTTCCCGGGAGGAACAGGCAGATACGCAGTATTTT,CASSKSSREEQADTQYF
few,TRBV5-1,TRBJ1-2,.,TGCGCCAGCAGCTTAGCGGCGGAGGGTAGCTACACCTTC,CASSLAAEGSYTF
.,TRBV6-1,TRBJ2-7,.,TGTGCCAGCAGTGAATCGAACTTGGGCTACGGACTAACCTACGAGCAGTACTTC,CASSESNLGYGLTYEQYF
.,TRBV2,TRBJ1-5,TRBD1,TGTGCCAGCAGTGAACAGGGGGCCAATCAGCCCCAGCATTTT,CASSEQGANQPQHF
once,TRBV29-1,TRBJ2-5,TRBD2,TGCAGCGCGGCCCCCGGACTAGAAGAGACCCAGTACTTC,CSAAPGLEETQYF
few,TRBV7-2,TRBJ1-3,TRBD1,TGTGCCAGCAGCCCGGGGACAGGGGGAAACACCATATATTTT,CASSPGTGGNTIYF
.,TRBV5-1,TRBJ1-2,.,TGCGCCAGCAGCTTGGACGGAGGGGCTGGTGGCTACACCTTC,CASSLDGGAGGYTF
.,TRBV3-1/TRBV3-2,TRBJ2-3,TRBD2,TGTGCCAGCAGCCATACTAGCGGGAGCACAGATACGCAGTATTTT,CASSHTSGSTDTQYF
.,TRBV5-4,TRBJ2-2,.,TGTGCCAGCAGCTTATTCAGGGGTGGCGGGGAGCTGTTTTTT,CASSLFRGGGELFF
.,TRBV5-1,TRBJ1-1,TRBD1,TGCGCCAGCAGCCCACAGACAGGGACCGTCGAAGCTTTCTTT,CASSPQTGTVEAFF
.,TRBV7-8,TRBJ2-7,TRBD2,TGTGCCAGCAGCTTGGGGGGGAGTAGCGCCTCCTACGAGCAGTACTTC,CASSLGGSSASYEQYF
few,TRBV10-3,TRBJ2-1,TRBD1,TGTGCCATCGCAGGGGGATCGAATGAGCAGTTCTTC,CAIAGGSNEQFF
.,TRBV6-6,TRBJ1-4,.,TGTGCCAGCAGTTACAGGGGAATCGAAAAACTGTTTTTT,CASSYRGIEKLFF
.,TRBV3-1/TRBV3-2,TRBJ2-1,TRBD2,TGTGCCAGCAGCCAAGGCGGGAGGGCCATGGCCCACAATGAGCAGTTCTTC,CASSQGGRAMAHNEQFF
.,TRBV6-2/TRBV6-3,TRBJ1-5,.,TGTGCCAGCAGTACCGACAGACAGCCCCAGCATTTT,CASSTDRQPQHF
many,TRBV2,TRBJ1-5,.,TGTGCCAGCAGGCGGGGGTCGGGTACGCAGCCCCAGCATTTT,CASRRGSGTQPQHF
.,TRBV5-4,TRBJ2-3,.,TGTGCCAGCAGCTTGGTGGGGGCCGAAGATACGCAGTATTTT,CASSLVGAEDTQYF
.,TRBV24-1,TRBJ1-3,TRBD1,TGTGCCACCAGTGATTCGACAGGGGCTGGAAACACCATATATTTT,CATSDSTGAGNTIYF
.,TRBV27,TRBJ1-5,TRBD1,TGTGCCAGCAGTCCCCGACAGGGGGCTGAACAGCCCCAGCATTTT,CASSPRQGAEQPQHF
few,TRBV6-5,TRBJ2-2,.,TGTGCCAGCAGTTGGTCCTCAGGGGTCGGGGAGCTGTTTTTT,CASSWSSGVGELFF
.,TRBV11-3,TRBJ1-2,.,TGTGCCAGCAGCTTAGGGAATGGCGGTTTCGACTATGGCTACACCTTC,CASSLGNGGFDYGYTF
.,TRBV6-6,TRBJ1-1,TRBD1,TGTGCCAGCAGCAGAGGACAGGGGTTGAACACTGAAGCTTTCTTT,CASSRGQGLNTEAFF
.,TRBV6-5,TRBJ2-2,TRBD2,TGTGCCAGCCGCCGGGAGGGGAACACCGGGGAGCTGTTTTTT,CASRREGNTGELFF
.,TRBV2,TRBJ2-7,.,TGTGCCAGCGATTATGAGGTTAGCTCCTACGAGCAGTACTTC,CASDYEVSSYEQYF
few,TRBV12-5,TRBJ2-3,.,TGTGCTAGTGGCTTGGGCGGCGGCGGAACAGATACGCAGTATTTT,CASGLGGGGTDTQYF
.,TRBV6-6,TRBJ1-5,TRBD1,TGTGCCAGCAGTTACTCCACAGGGGGGAGCAATCAGCCCCAGCATTTT,CASSYSTGGSNQPQHF
few,TRBV2,TRBJ1-5,TRBD1,TGTGCCAGCAGTCTGAACAGGGGGAGCAATCAGCCCCAGCATTTT,CASSLNRGSNQPQHF
.,TRBV10-3,TRBJ2-1,TRBD2,TGTGCCATCAGTGAAACTTTTGTCGGGACTAGCATTTACAATGAGCAGTTCTTC,CAISETFVGTSIYNEQFF
.,TRBV5-1,TRBJ1-4,TRBD1,TGCGCCAGCAGCTTGGCGGGACAGACAACTAATGAAAAACTGTTTTTT,CASSLAGQTTNEKLFF
.,TRBV4-1,TRBJ2-1,.,TGCGCCAGCAGCCTCGCGAGTGGGACTTACAATGAGCAGTTCTTC,CASSLASGTYNEQFF
once,TRBV5-1,TRBJ2-5,TRBD2,TGCGCCAGCAGCCGGACTAGCGGGAGGAAACAAGAGACCCAGTACTTC,CASSRTSGRKQETQYF
.,TRBV29-1,TRBJ2-3,.,TGCAGCGTTGAACTAGATGACCCGGGGCAGTATTTT,CSVELDDPGQYF
.,TRBV6-1,TRBJ1-1,.,TGTGCCAGCAGTGATAGAGCGCGGTGGCCTGAAGCTTTCTTT,CASSDRARWPEAFF
.,TRBV5-1,TRBJ1-2,TRBD1,TGCGCCAGCAGCATTACAGGGGGCGGTAACTATGGCTACACCTTC,CASSITGGGNYGYTF
once,TRBV19,TRBJ2-7,.,TGTGCCAGTAGCGGCCTCGGAAGCGGGTTCACCTACGAGCAGTACTTC,CASSGLGSGFTYEQYF
.,TRBV2,TRBJ2-5,TRBD2,TGTGCCAGCAGTCAGTCTCCGATGACTAGCGGGAGGGAGACCCAGTACTTC,CASSQSPMTSGRETQYF
.,TRBV9,TRBJ1-3,.,TGTGCCAGCAGCGTAGGGGACACCCCTGGAAACACCATATATTTT,CASSVGDTPGNTIYF
.,TRBV14,TRBJ2-3,.,TGTGCCAGCAGCCGCTTCGAGGTTAGCACAGATACGCAGTATTTT,CASSRFEVSTDTQYF
.,TRBV6-4,TRBJ2-1,TRBD2,TGTGCCAGCAGGGAGCTAGCGGGAGTCCCCCATGAGCAGTTCTTC,CASRELAGVPHEQFF
.,TRBV11-3,TRBJ2-2,.,TGTGCCAGCAGCTTAGAGCTCCCGCAAGCCACCGGGGCCGGGGAGCTGTTTTTT,CASSLELPQATGAGELFF
.,TRBV6-5,TRBJ1-1,TRBD1,TGTGCCAGCCTGGGACAGGGGGGCACTGAAGCTTTCTTT,CASLGQGGTEAFF
.,TRBV29-1,TRBJ1-1,TRBD1,TGCAGCGTTGTGACAGGGGGGGCGTACACTGAAGCTTTCTTT,CSVVTGGAYTEAFF
.,TRBV30,TRBJ2-1,TRBD2,TGTGCCTGGACTACCGGGACTAGCTCCTACAATGAGCAGTTCTTC,CAWTTGTSSYNEQFF
.,TRBV6-5,TRBJ2-3,TRBD1,TGTGCCAGCACCCTAGGACAGGCTACAGATACGCAGTATTTT,CASTLGQATDTQYF
.,TRBV13,TRBJ2-7,TRBD1,TGTGCCAGCAGCTTAGAGCCAGTAATCGGGACAGTCGGTTTGCAGTACTTC,CASSLEPVIGTVGLQYF
.,TRBV18,TRBJ2-1,TRBD2,TGTGCCAGCTCACCAGGACTAGCGGGAGTAGAAAATGAGCAGTTCTTC,CASSPGLAGVENEQFF
.,TRBV5-6,TRBJ2-7,TRBD1,TGTGCCAGCAGCCAACTGGGACAGACCTACGAGCAGTACTTC,CASSQLGQTYEQYF
.,TRBV6-6,TRBJ1-2,TRBD1,TGTGCCAGCAGTGATCCGGGACAGGGGACGGATGGCTACACCTTC,CASSDPGQGTDGYTF
.,TRBV11-2,TRBJ2-1,TRBD2,TGTGCCAGCAGCTTTTCTACACTCGCGGGAGCCTACAATGAGCAGTTCTTC,CASSFSTLAGAYNEQFF
.,TRBV19,TRBJ1-2,.,TGTGCCAGTAGGGAGGTTCCGGGCTATGGCTACACCTTC,CASREVPGYGYTF
.,TRBV6-6,TRBJ2-2,TRBD2,TGTGCCAGCAGACAGCTCGGGGGACTAAACACCGGGGAGCTGTTTTTT,CASRQLGGLNTGELFF